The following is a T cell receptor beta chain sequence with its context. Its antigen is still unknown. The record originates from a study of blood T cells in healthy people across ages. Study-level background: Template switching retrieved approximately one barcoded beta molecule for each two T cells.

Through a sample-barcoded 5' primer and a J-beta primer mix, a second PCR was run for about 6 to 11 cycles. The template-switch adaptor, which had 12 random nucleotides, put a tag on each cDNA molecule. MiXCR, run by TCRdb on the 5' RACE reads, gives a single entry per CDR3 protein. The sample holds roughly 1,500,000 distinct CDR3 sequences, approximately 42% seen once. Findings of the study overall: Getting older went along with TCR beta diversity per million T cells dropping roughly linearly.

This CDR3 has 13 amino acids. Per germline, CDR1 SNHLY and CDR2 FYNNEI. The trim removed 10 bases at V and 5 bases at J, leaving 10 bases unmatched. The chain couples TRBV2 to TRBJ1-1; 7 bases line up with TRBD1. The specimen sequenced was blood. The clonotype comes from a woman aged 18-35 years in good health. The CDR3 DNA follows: TGTGCCACCCGACAGGGTCGGTTTACTGAAGCTTTCTTT. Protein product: CATRQGRFTEAFF.